The entry below describes one T cell receptor (beta chain). Its antigen remains unknown. This entry comes from a study of cytomegalovirus exposure and HLA in healthy donors. Findings and limits, study-wide: CMV serostatus was the sole immune exposure information available. What TCR beta sequences reportedly achieved was accurate prediction of HLA-A and HLA-B alleles in most subjects. A later analysis revealed that TCR association rates differed between HLA loci, peaking at DRB1 and bottoming out at HLA-C.

V trimming: 4 bases; J trimming: 6 bases; junction bases outside the gene matches: 1. This CDR3 has 13 amino acids. CDR1 and CDR2 from the germline V gene are LNHDA and SQIVND (reference sequence). 60 Vbeta and 13 Jbeta primers were used in PCR. Libraries were prepared by immunoSEQ multiplex PCR; TCRdb keeps only in-frame clonotypes and omits some of them. The sample has 100,000 or so clones, 55% to 65% seen once. This sequence was found in a man aged 30-40 years in good health and CMV-seropositive. The chain employs TRBV19 and TRBJ2-1; 9 bases map to TRBD2. The sequencing input was PBMCs. CDR3 bases: TGTGCCAGTAGTAGCGGGGGGGTCAATGAGCAGTTCTTC. Encoded protein: CASSSGGVNEQFF.